This passage covers 27 T cell receptor beta chains from one sample sequenced in a study of blood T cell repertoires in COVID-19. Clones were read by immunoSEQ multiplex PCR, and TCRdb kept only the in-frame ones, dropping some. The table lists 200,000 or so clones, about 87% of them singletons. Sample: PBMCs or T cells enriched from blood (not recorded which). These receptors originate from a woman aged 25 to 45 who had recovered from COVID-19.

The gene calls are TRBV11-3 and TRBJ2-1; D is possibly TRBD1 (6 bases). V lost 1 base, J lost 10 bases, and 11 bases lay in between. This CDR3 comprises 13 residues. Germline assignment: CDR1 SGHNT and CDR2 YENEEA. The CDR3 sequence is CASSLVWTDEQFF. CDR3 nucleotides: TGTGCCAGCAGCTTAGTTTGGACAGACGAGCAGTTCTTC.

V usage is TRBV29-1 and J usage is TRBJ2-1; 8 nucleotides align to TRBD2. Germline lookup yields CDR1 SQVTM and CDR2 ANQGSEA. J lost 7 bases, V lost 1 base, and 12 bases had no gene match. This CDR3 is built from 16 residues. CDR3 protein: CSVEAQGAGGLNEQFF. The CDR3 bases are TGCAGCGTTGAAGCCCAAGGGGCGGGGGGACTGAATGAGCAGTTCTTC.

V and J are TRBV19 and TRBJ2-3; D is possibly TRBD2 (5 bases). The CDR3 has 15 residues. The germline V gene encodes CDR1 LNHDA and CDR2 SQIVND (reference sequence). V lost 6 bases and J lost 1, with 14 bases in between. The CDR3 nucleotides are TGTGCCAGTAGGGGAGAGGGTGGAGGCACAGATACGCAGTATTTT. It encodes CASRGEGGGTDTQYF.

The genes are TRBV7-8 and TRBJ1-5; 7 bases are shared with TRBD1. The junction had 10 bases not matched to a gene; V was cut back by 1 base and J by 4 bases. The germline V gene encodes CDR1 SGHVS and CDR2 FQNEAQ. The CDR3 contains 17 residues. The CDR3 nucleotides are TGTGCCAGCAGCTTAGGTACTGGGACAGCATTTAATCAGCCCCAGCATTTT. This encodes CASSLGTGTAFNQPQHF.

The chain recombines TRBV3-1 (or the pseudogene TRBV3-2) with TRBJ1-1; 7 positions agree with TRBD1. J gave up 7 bases and V 3 bases, and 14 bases lay outside the gene matches. This CDR3 spans 16 amino acids. Germline CDR1 and CDR2: LGHDT and YNNKEL (reference sequence). The CDR3 bases are TGTGCCAGCAGCCAGACAGGGAGCAACCTCTACCTTGAAGCTTTCTTT. It specifies CASSQTGSNLYLEAFF.

The rearrangement uses TRBV5-1 and TRBJ1-1, with D perhaps TRBD1 (5 bases). Germline CDR1 SGHRS, CDR2 YFSETQ. The CDR3 is 15 amino acids. Between the trimmed V and J ends, which lost 1 base and 0 bases, there was a span of 10 bases. CDR3 amino acids: CASSLRQGMNTEAFF. The CDR3 DNA is TGCGCCAGCAGCTTGAGGCAGGGCATGAACACTGAAGCTTTCTTT.

This clone occurred a few times. The rearrangement uses TRBV6-6 and TRBJ2-1; 10 nucleotides align to TRBD1. CDR3 size: 16 residues. With V trimmed by 6 bases and J by 5 bases, 10 bases remained unmatched. The germline gives CDR1 MNHNY, CDR2 SVGAGI (reference sequence). DNA of the CDR3: TGTGCCAGCAGACGATCCGGGACAGGGGATAACAATGAGCAGTTCTTC. It is translated as CASRRSGTGDNNEQFF.

The rearrangement joins TRBV6-5 to TRBJ2-5; maybe TRBD1 (5 bases). The V end was cut by 4 bases, the J end by 5 bases, with 11 bases between. Germline V CDR1 and CDR2: MNHEY, SVGAGI. The CDR3 is 13 residues long. The CDR3 spells CASSFRGAETQYF. For the CDR3, the DNA is TGTGCCAGCAGTTTTCGTGGGGCGGAGACCCAGTACTTC.

The chain uses TRBV9 and TRBJ2-7; 8 bases align to TRBD2. This CDR3 contains 12 residues. Germline CDR1 SGDLS, CDR2 YYNGEE. V shed 4 bases, J shed 4 bases, and the junction held 1 base outside the gene matches. CDR3 sequence: CASSTGGYEQYF. The CDR3 DNA follows: TGTGCCAGCAGCACGGGGGGGTACGAGCAGTACTTC.

The genes are TRBV4-3 and TRBJ2-6; TRBD1 matches at 7 bases. The CDR3 covers 16 residues. After removal of 3 bases from V and 3 bases from J, the junction contained 5 bases not matched to a gene. CDR1 LGHNA and CDR2 YSLEER come from the germline V gene. The CDR3 nucleotides are TGCGCCAGCAGCCAGGATAGGGGGCTTGGGGCCAACGTCCTGACTTTC. Its protein product is CASSQDRGLGANVLTF.

This clone occurred many times. The chain couples TRBV29-1 to TRBJ1-2, with D possibly being TRBD1 (6 bases). The germline gives CDR1 SQVTM, CDR2 ANQGSEA. V dropped 3 bases and J dropped 7 bases, with 15 bases sitting between them. The CDR3 runs 13 residues. This CDR3 reads CSVDADSGGGYTF. As DNA, the CDR3 is TGCAGCGTTGATGCGGACAGCGGGGGTGGCTACACCTTC.

This chain links TRBV7-9 with TRBJ1-1, with D possibly being TRBD1 (5 bases). Trimming took off 5 bases at V and 5 bases at J, with 21 bases between the two ends. Germline V CDR1 and CDR2: SEHNR, FQNEAQ (reference sequence). CDR3 length equals 16 residues. CDR3 amino acids: CASSPNPWGVGTEAFF. The CDR3 DNA reads TGTGCCAGCAGCCCGAACCCTTGGGGGGTAGGAACTGAAGCTTTCTTT.

The genes are TRBV7-8 and TRBJ1-2; no definite D call. Trimming left V 2 bases short and J 4 bases short, with 14 bases between. This CDR3 is built from 15 residues. Germline V CDR1 and CDR2: SGHVS, FQNEAQ. The CDR3 nucleotides are TGTGCCAGCAGCTTAAACCCGGGTTACTTCTATGGCTACACCTTC. This sequence encodes CASSLNPGYFYGYTF.

The genes are TRBV2 and TRBJ2-1; no definite D call. The V gene's germline CDR1 is SNHLY and CDR2 FYNNEI. Trimming removed 9 bases at V and 0 bases at J, with 15 bases between. This CDR3 spans 15 amino acids. CDR3 DNA sequence: TGTGCCAGATCCCCTGGCCGGAGCTCCTACAATGAGCAGTTCTTC. It is translated as CARSPGRSSYNEQFF.

V and J are TRBV21-1 and TRBJ1-2; TRBD1, the D gene given by the table, was not confirmed from the DNA. TRBV21-1 counts as a pseudogene. The CDR3 covers 13 residues. CDR3 sequence reads: CASSKQGGEGYTF. Written as DNA, the CDR3 is TGTGCCAGCAGCAAGCAAGGGGGCGAAGGCTACACCTTC.

The chain carries TRBV9 and TRBJ2-7; 7 bases are a match to TRBD2. V lost 4 bases, J lost 5 bases, and 12 bases stayed unmatched. CDR1 is SGDLS, CDR2 YYNGEE, per germline. The CDR3 length is 15 residues. CDR3 loop: CASSPSGGGSNEQYF. CDR3 nucleotides: TGTGCCAGCAGCCCTAGTGGCGGGGGATCTAACGAGCAGTACTTC.

The chain carries TRBV28 and TRBJ2-3; 8 positions agree with TRBD2. This CDR3 is 13 amino acids long. Trimming at V came to 6 bases and at J to 14 bases, leaving 13 bases not matched to a gene. Germline values: CDR1 MDHEN, CDR2 SYDVKM. In DNA form, the CDR3 reads TGTGCCAGCAGCCCCCAACTAGCGGAAGGGCCGTATTTT. Encoded protein: CASSPQLAEGPYF.

The chain combines TRBV15 with TRBJ1-3; D gene ambiguous. CDR1 is LNHNV, CDR2 YYDKDF, per germline (reference sequence). The V end lost 5 bases, the J end lost 0 bases, and 8 bases lay between the germline ends. This CDR3 spans 14 amino acids. The CDR3 nucleotides are TGTGCCACCAGCCGGAGGATCTCTGGAAACACCATATATTTT. This encodes CATSRRISGNTIYF. The full variable domain, rest sourced from reference TRBV15 and TRBJ1-3, is DAMVIQNPRYQVTQFGKPVTLSCSQTLNHNVMYWYQQKSSQAPKLLFHYYDKDFNNEADTPDNFQSRRPNTSFCFLDIRSPGLGDTAMYLCATSRRISGNTIYFGEGSWLTVV.

This rearrangement joins TRBV11-3 to TRBJ2-3; D not resolved. The CDR3 spans 14 residues. Germline CDR1 and CDR2: SGHNT and YENEEA. Trimming left V 1 base short and J 3 bases short, with 8 bases between. In DNA form, the CDR3 reads TGTGCCAGCAGCTTAGCGACACAAACAGATACGCAGTATTTT. The encoded protein is CASSLATQTDTQYF. Drawing the rest from reference TRBV11-3 and TRBJ2-3, the complete variable domain is EAGVVQSPRYKIIEKKQPVAFWCNPISGHNTLYWYLQNLGQGPELLIRYENEEAVDDSQLPKDRFSAERLKGVDSTLKIQPAELGDSAVYLCASSLATQTDTQYFGPGTRLTVL.

The chain combines TRBV6-2 or TRBV6-3 with TRBJ1-2, with 9 nucleotides matching TRBD1. Trimming removed 6 bases from V and 7 bases from J; junction bases left unmatched: 6. Germline lookup yields CDR1 MNHEY and CDR2 SVGEGT. There are 13 residues in the CDR3. The DNA of the CDR3 is TGTGCCAGCAGCCTGGACAGGGGAGTTGGCTACACCTTC. Amino acid sequence: CASSLDRGVGYTF.

V and J are TRBV18 and TRBJ2-1, with TRBD1 identical over 10 bases. The CDR3 is 16 residues long. CDR1 and CDR2 (germline): KGHSH, LQKENI. After removal of 3 bases from V and 5 bases from J, the junction contained 7 bases not matched to a gene. This CDR3 reads CASSPSMDRGDNEQFF. CDR3 coding DNA: TGTGCCAGCTCACCTTCTATGGACAGGGGGGACAATGAGCAGTTCTTC.

This chain uses TRBV14 with TRBJ2-7, with a possible D match to TRBD2 (5 bases). There are 17 residues in the CDR3. Germline CDR1 and CDR2: SGHDN and FVKESK. The ends were cut back, 0 bases at V and 2 bases at J, with 17 bases in the middle. CDR3 nucleotides: TGTGCCAGCAGCCAAGAGGGAGAGGGCCCCAGTACCTACGAGCAGTACTTC. It yields the protein CASSQEGEGPSTYEQYF.

The V call is TRBV2, the J call TRBJ1-5; 10 bases fit TRBD1. This CDR3 comprises 16 residues. Germline CDR1 and CDR2: SNHLY and FYNNEI. J lost 3 bases, V lost 3 bases, and 5 bases had no gene match. CDR3 DNA sequence: TGTGCCAGCAGTGAGAGACAGGGGGCGGCCAATCAGCCCCAGCATTTT. Encoded protein: CASSERQGAANQPQHF. The variable domain in full, with the rest retrieved from reference TRBV2 and TRBJ1-5, is EPEVTQTPSHQVTQMGQEVILRCVPISNHLYFYWYRQILGQKVEFLVSFYNNEISEKSEIFDDQFSVERPDGSNFTLKIRSTKLEDSAMYFCASSERQGAANQPQHFGDGTRLSIL.

The chain joins TRBV3-1 (or the pseudogene TRBV3-2) to TRBJ2-4, with D unclear. CDR1 is LGHDT, CDR2 YNNKEL, per germline (reference sequence). There are 17 residues in the CDR3. V shed 0 bases and J shed 0 bases, with 12 bases lying between them. This chain's CDR3 is CASSQDLTPLAKNIQYF. The CDR3 DNA follows: TGTGCCAGCAGCCAAGATTTAACACCCCTAGCCAAAAACATTCAGTACTTC.

The chain has TRBV2 and TRBJ1-2; D ambiguous. Deletions cut 2 bases from V and 4 bases from J, with 8 bases between. CDR1 SNHLY and CDR2 FYNNEI come from the germline V gene. The CDR3 has 13 residues. The CDR3 sequence is CASSENRFYGYTF. CDR3 bases: TGTGCCAGCAGTGAAAACCGGTTCTATGGCTACACCTTC.

This sequence joins TRBV7-9 and TRBJ2-7; possibly TRBD2 for D (6 bases). CDR3 length: 17 amino acids. CDR1 SEHNR and CDR2 FQNEAQ come from the germline V gene (reference sequence). Trimming shortened V by 0 bases and J by 2 bases, and 17 bases separated the two germline ends. CDR3 in amino acids: CASSLAGGLGSPYEQYF. CDR3 nucleotide sequence: TGTGCCAGCAGCTTAGCCGGGGGATTGGGGTCCCCCTACGAGCAGTACTTC.

The chain uses TRBV4-3 and TRBJ2-7; D perhaps matches TRBD1 (5 bases). The CDR3 is 13 residues long. V lost 0 bases to trimming and J lost 5 bases, with 8 bases between them. CDR1 is LGHNA, CDR2 YSLEER, per germline. The CDR3 loop is CASSQEVRDEQYF. CDR3 DNA sequence: TGCGCCAGCAGCCAAGAAGTCAGGGACGAGCAGTACTTC.